The 32 T cell receptor beta chains below were found in one sample sequenced in a study of CD8+CD57+ T cells in acquired aplastic anemia. The TCR beta profiling, which covered VDJ combination and CDR3 sequence, was carried out using genomic DNA as the template. TCRdb called the reads again in MiXCR, with one record for every CDR3 protein. The repertoire holds 100,000 to 150,000 distinct CDR3 sequences, with around 48% as singletons. The sample consisted of sorted CD4+, CD8+, or CD8+CD57+ T cells (not recorded which) from PBMCs. All receptors come from a human donor in good health, serving as a control.

This clonotype was seen ten or more times. The CDR3 DNA reads as TGCAGTGCTAGGGATCACAGGGGAGTTAATTCACCCCTCCACTTT. Translation: CSARDHRGVNSPLHF. The genes are TRBV20-1 and TRBJ1-6, with 7 positions matching TRBD1. The V gene's germline CDR1 is DFQATT and CDR2 SNEGSKA (reference sequence). With 3 bases clipped from V and 6 bases from J, the junction kept 8 bases outside the gene matches. The CDR3 totals 15 residues.

Remarks on this clonotype: A much larger clone differs from this one at a single base, so this may be a read error. Here the CDR3 reads CTSSPNRGSGANVLTF. DNA of the CDR3: TGTACCAGCAGCCCGAACAGGGGTTCTGGGGCCAACGTCCTGACTTTC. The chain links TRBV5-4 to TRBJ2-6; 7 bases are a match to TRBD1. This CDR3 region has 16 residues. Germline V gives CDR1 SGHNT, CDR2 YYREEE (reference sequence).

The chain has TRBV19 and TRBJ1-2, with a possible D match to TRBD1 (5 bases). This CDR3 is 11 amino acids long. The ends were cut back, 7 bases at V and 5 bases at J, with 8 bases in the middle. Germline values: CDR1 LNHDA, CDR2 SQIVND (reference sequence). CDR3 sequence: CASTGLYGYTF. The CDR3 DNA reads as TGTGCCAGTACAGGGTTATATGGCTACACCTTC.

The CDR3 sequence: CASSHLGRYNEQFF. The CDR3 coding sequence is TGCGCCAGCAGCCACCTAGGCAGATACAATGAGCAGTTCTTC. The gene calls are TRBV4-3 and TRBJ2-1; the D is unclear. This CDR3 is 14 amino acids long. Per germline, CDR1 LGHNA and CDR2 YSLEER. V lost 3 bases and J lost 4, with 10 bases in between.

Concerning this clonotype: With a much larger clone just one base away, this may be a read error. V gene TRBV11-2 combines with J gene TRBJ1-1; no firm D call. The germline V gene encodes CDR1 SGHAT and CDR2 FQNNGV. There are 15 residues in the CDR3. In nucleotides, the CDR3 is TGTGCCGGCAGCTCCCCCCCTGGACGGGGCACTGAAGCTTTCTTT. It codes for CAGSSPPGRGTEAFF.

This clonotype has ten or more counts. The V call is TRBV6-1, the J call TRBJ1-6, with 7 bases matching TRBD1. There are 14 residues in the CDR3. Germline V gene lookup returns CDR1 MNHNS and CDR2 SASEGT. V lost 8 bases and J lost 3; bases outside the gene matches: 4. CDR3 DNA sequence: TGTGCCAGCTTCAGGGGGGACTATAATTCACCCCTCCACTTT. Encoded protein: CASFRGDYNSPLHF.

This clonotype showed up many times. The chain uses TRBV18 and TRBJ1-5; 10 bases map to TRBD1. CDR1 KGHSH and CDR2 LQKENI come from the germline V gene. The trim removed 2 bases at V and 1 base at J, leaving 2 bases unmatched. The CDR3 totals 16 residues. This CDR3 reads CASSPRQGASNQPQHF. CDR3 DNA: TGTGCCAGCTCACCAAGACAGGGGGCAAGCAATCAGCCCCAGCATTTT.

The chain carries TRBV10-3 and TRBJ1-6; D is perhaps TRBD1 (5 bases). With 10 bases removed from V and 5 bases from J, the gap between germline ends came to 18 bases. Germline CDR1 and CDR2: ENHRY and SYGVKD. The CDR3 is 15 amino acids. The CDR3 reads CANRGGGAHNSPLHF. In nucleotides, the CDR3 is TGTGCCAACCGCGGGGGAGGGGCCCATAATTCACCCCTCCACTTT.

This clonotype was recorded at least ten times. The chain employs TRBV25-1 and TRBJ1-2; D gene ambiguous. Germline CDR1 MGHDK, CDR2 SYGVNS. Trimming removed 1 base from V and 4 bases from J, with 7 bases in between. The CDR3 runs 13 residues. In nucleotides, the CDR3 is TGTGCCAGCAGTGAATTGGATAGCTATGGCTACACCTTC. Translating gives CASSELDSYGYTF.

This clonotype has at least ten counts. The chain uses TRBV19 and TRBJ2-1, with 9 nucleotides matching TRBD1. Germline V gene data show CDR1 as LNHDA and CDR2 as SQIVND (reference sequence). V was pared by 4 bases and J by 7 bases, with 11 bases of the junction left unmatched. This CDR3 is built from 16 residues. The CDR3 DNA sequence: TGTGCCAGTAGTACCGACAGGGGGGCATGGGGAAATGAGCAGTTCTTC. Protein sequence: CASSTDRGAWGNEQFF. The whole variable domain, remainder taken from reference TRBV19 and TRBJ2-1, is DGGITQSPKYLFRKEGQNVTLSCEQNLNHDAMYWYRQDPGQGLRLIYYSQIVNDFQKGDIAEGYSVSREKKESFPLTVTSAQKNPTAFYLCASSTDRGAWGNEQFFGPGTRLTVL.

This sequence joins TRBV15 and TRBJ2-1, with D possibly being TRBD2 (6 bases). The CDR3 covers 15 residues. V lost 3 bases to trimming and J lost 5 bases, with 14 bases between them. The germline gives CDR1 LNHNV, CDR2 YYDKDF (reference sequence). CDR3 region: CATSRGREVDNEQFF. The CDR3 coding sequence is TGTGCCACCAGCAGGGGCAGGGAGGTGGACAATGAGCAGTTCTTC.

CDR3 DNA sequence: TGTGCCAGCAGCGTAGGACGCCTGGGGGAGACCCAGTACTTC. Its protein is CASSVGRLGETQYF. J is TRBJ2-5 and V is TRBV9; D unresolved. V was trimmed by 0 bases and J by 5 bases, leaving 11 bases between them. Germline CDR1 and CDR2: SGDLS and YYNGEE. The CDR3 is made up of 14 amino acids.

A remark on this clonotype: Given a much more abundant clone one base away, this may be a read error. The chain recombines TRBV5-5 with TRBJ1-2; maybe TRBD1 (5 bases). Per germline, CDR1 SGHKS and CDR2 YYEKEE (reference sequence). The CDR3 is made up of 14 amino acids. The CDR3 DNA reads as TGTGCCAGCAGCCCGAACCCGGACATTAATGGCTACGCCTTC. Amino acids: CASSPNPDINGYAF.

This clonotype was counted many times. The CDR3 sequence: CASSGTTSFNEQFF. In nucleotides, the CDR3 is TGTGCCAGCAGTGGGACCACTAGTTTCAATGAGCAGTTCTTC. The rearrangement links TRBV2 to TRBJ2-1, with a possible D match to TRBD2 (5 bases). CDR1 and CDR2 (germline): SNHLY, FYNNEI. CDR3 length: 14 residues. Trimming pared 4 bases from V and 6 bases from J, leaving 13 bases between. Based on the CDR3 plus reference TRBV2 and TRBJ2-1, the full variable domain is EPEVTQTPSHQVTQMGQEVILRCVPISNHLYFYWYRQILGQKVEFLVSFYNNEISEKSEIFDDQFSVERPDGSNFTLKIRSTKLEDSAMYFCASSGTTSFNEQFFGPGTRLTVL.

J is TRBJ2-7 and V is TRBV20-1; 7 positions match TRBD1. The CDR3 contains 13 residues. V lost 6 bases to trimming and J lost 0 bases; unmatched junction nucleotides: 5. In germline, CDR1 is DFQATT, CDR2 SNEGSKA (reference sequence). The CDR3 region is CSATGTDSYEQYF. CDR3 bases: TGCAGTGCAACCGGGACAGACTCCTACGAGCAGTACTTC.

This clonotype appeared many times. The chain links TRBV7-9 to TRBJ1-1; D possibly corresponds to TRBD1 (6 bases). CDR1 SEHNR and CDR2 FQNEAQ come from the germline V gene (reference sequence). The CDR3 is 15 amino acids. V was clipped by 5 bases and J by 4 bases, with 17 bases between them. CDR3 DNA: TGTGCCAGCAGCCAGCTTACAGGGTTTGGCACTGAAGCTTTCTTT. Its translation is CASSQLTGFGTEAFF.

This clonotype was detected once. The V and J genes are TRBV5-5 and TRBJ2-3; the D gene could be TRBD1 or TRBD2 (5 bases each). Per the germline V gene, CDR1 is SGHKS and CDR2 is YYEKEE (reference sequence). The CDR3 loop spans 15 amino acids. The V end was cut by 4 bases, the J end by 2 bases, with 14 bases between. The CDR3, as DNA: TGTGCCAGCAGCAGAGGGGCTTTTAACACAGATACGCAGTATTTT. Translation: CASSRGAFNTDTQYF.

V and J are TRBV6-1 and TRBJ2-7; no definite D call. This CDR3 is built from 12 residues. CDR1 and CDR2 (germline): MNHNS, SASEGT. Trimming pared 3 bases from V and 3 bases from J, leaving 6 bases between. As DNA, the CDR3 is TGTGCCAGCAGTGACACCGACTACGAGCAGTACTTC. Amino acid sequence: CASSDTDYEQYF.

The rearrangement uses TRBV19 and TRBJ1-6, with 8 nucleotides matching TRBD1. Germline V gene sequence: CDR1 LNHDA, CDR2 SQIVND (reference sequence). After removal of 0 bases from V and 7 bases from J, the junction contained 2 bases not matched to a gene. The CDR3 has 15 residues. The DNA for the CDR3 is TGTGCCAGTAGTATAGATCAGGGGGCAAATTCACCCCTCCACTTT. This sequence encodes CASSIDQGANSPLHF.

In this sample, this clonotype turned up many times. The chain employs TRBV6-1 and TRBJ2-6; D remains ambiguous. The V and J ends lost 4 bases and 4 bases respectively, with 8 bases between them. The germline CDR1 and CDR2 sequences are MNHNS and SASEGT. CDR3 length: 14 residues. CDR3 sequence: CASSAFAGANVLTF. As DNA, the CDR3 is TGTGCCAGCAGTGCTTTCGCGGGGGCCAACGTCCTGACTTTC.

CDR3 sequence: CASSARTGTGYQPQHF. CDR3 nucleotide sequence: TGTGCCAGCAGCGCCCGAACCGGGACAGGATACCAGCCCCAGCATTTT. The chain is built from TRBV11-2 and TRBJ1-5; the match to TRBD1 covers 8 bases. In germline, CDR1 is SGHAT, CDR2 FQNNGV. Trimming at V came to 5 bases and at J to 7 bases, leaving 13 bases not matched to a gene. CDR3 length: 16 amino acids.

A word on this clonotype: At one end the junction does not follow the germline gene, possibly because of a read error. J is TRBJ2-1 and V is TRBV7-7; no reliable D call. The CDR3 is 15 amino acids. CDR1 SSHAT and CDR2 FNYEAQ come from the germline V gene (reference sequence). The CDR3 DNA sequence: TGTGCCAGCAGTTTACGGTCAGCCCGTGAGAATGAGCAGCTCTTC. Translating it yields CASSLRSARENEQLF.

The sample holds many counts of this clonotype. The chain carries TRBV12-3 or TRBV12-4 and TRBJ2-5; 7 bases align to TRBD1. The CDR3 extends over 14 amino acids. Germline trimming cut 6 bases from V and 3 bases from J; bases unmatched to any gene: 7. The CDR3 DNA is TGTGCCAGCAGCCCACGGACAGGCGAAGAGACCCAGTACTTC. As protein: CASSPRTGEETQYF.

This clonotype showed up many times. The chain employs TRBV5-5 and TRBJ1-1; no firm D call. The CDR3 sequence is 14 residues long. V was clipped by 0 bases and J by 6 bases, with 12 bases between them. CDR1 is SGHKS and CDR2 is YYEKEE in the germline V gene (reference sequence). CDR3 sequence reads: CASSLALGSPEAFF. CDR3 sequence (DNA): TGTGCCAGCAGCTTGGCCCTGGGGTCGCCTGAAGCTTTCTTT.

The chain joins TRBV10-3 to TRBJ1-1; the D is unclear. Germline V gene lookup returns CDR1 ENHRY and CDR2 SYGVKD. The CDR3 loop spans 13 amino acids. V lost 8 bases to trimming and J lost 1 base, with 11 bases between them. CDR3: CAIQWGPNTEAFF. For the CDR3, the DNA is TGTGCCATCCAGTGGGGTCCGAACACTGAAGCTTTCTTT.

This clonotype was seen a handful of times. It is likely a read error, because the conserved phenylalanine at the end of the CDR3 is missing. This chain connects TRBV11-1 to TRBJ2-7, with D maybe TRBD1 (6 bases). CDR1 and CDR2 (germline): SGHAT, FQDESV (reference sequence). This CDR3 is 16 amino acids long. The V end lost 5 bases, the J end lost 0 bases, and 17 bases lay between the germline ends. Written as DNA, the CDR3 is TGTGCCAGCAGCCTACCTACAACAGGGAGCTCCTACGAGCAGTACCTC. Its protein product is CASSLPTTGSSYEQYL.

There are many counts of this clonotype. The chain recombines TRBV19 with TRBJ1-2, with D possibly being TRBD1 (6 bases). CDR3 length: 13 amino acids. CDR1 is LNHDA, CDR2 SQIVND, per germline (reference sequence). The V end was cut by 9 bases, the J end by 4 bases, with 15 bases between. The CDR3 bases are TGTGCCAGCAGAGGGGGGGGGTTCTATGGCTACACCTTC. It encodes CASRGGGFYGYTF.

This rearrangement joins TRBV29-1 to TRBJ1-5; possible D gene TRBD1, 5 bases. The CDR3 totals 13 residues. The germline V and J ends were trimmed by 5 bases and 7 bases, with 15 bases remaining between them. Germline-derived CDR1 and CDR2 are SQVTM and ANQGSEA. The CDR3 coding sequence is TGCAGCGTTCAGGACGCGGGGGACCAGCCCCAGCATTTT. Translated: CSVQDAGDQPQHF.

At least ten counts were recorded for this clonotype. The chain has TRBV27 and TRBJ1-1; no definite D call. This CDR3 comprises 14 residues. Trimming took 2 bases from V and 1 from J, leaving 8 bases between them. Germline CDR1 is MNHEY and CDR2 is SMNVEV (reference sequence). DNA for the CDR3: TGTGCCAGCAGTTTACTCCCAGGGAACACTGAAGCTTTCTTT. Its protein product is CASSLLPGNTEAFF.

This clonotype has a handful of counts. CDR3 residues: CASSDRQPQHF. CDR3 sequence (DNA): TGTGCCAGCAGTGATAGGCAGCCCCAGCATTTT. The chain joins TRBV25-1 to TRBJ1-5; D not certain. The V gene lost 3 bases and the J gene lost 7 bases, with 4 bases spanning the gap. In germline, CDR1 is MGHDK, CDR2 SYGVNS. The CDR3 is 11 residues long.

The chain recombines TRBV27 with TRBJ1-5; D not resolved. CDR1 and CDR2 from the germline V gene are MNHEY and SMNVEV (reference sequence). Trimming shortened V by 5 bases and J by 1 base, and 9 bases separated the two germline ends. The CDR3 spans 14 residues. The CDR3 reads CASSTKRSNQPQHF. CDR3 coding DNA: TGTGCCAGCAGTACAAAAAGGAGCAATCAGCCCCAGCATTTT.

This clonotype was recorded only once. This may be a read error, as it is one base from a much larger clone. The CDR3 DNA follows: TGTGCCAGCAAAGGACAGGGAGGGTCCCCCAGTCAGCCCCAGCATTTT. This codes for CASKGQGGSPSQPQHF. The chain couples TRBV6-1 to TRBJ1-6, with 8 positions matching TRBD1. The assigned J gene may be wrong: the sequence end matches TRBJ1-5 better. The CDR3 runs to 16 residues. The germline V gene has CDR1 MNHNS and CDR2 SASEGT.